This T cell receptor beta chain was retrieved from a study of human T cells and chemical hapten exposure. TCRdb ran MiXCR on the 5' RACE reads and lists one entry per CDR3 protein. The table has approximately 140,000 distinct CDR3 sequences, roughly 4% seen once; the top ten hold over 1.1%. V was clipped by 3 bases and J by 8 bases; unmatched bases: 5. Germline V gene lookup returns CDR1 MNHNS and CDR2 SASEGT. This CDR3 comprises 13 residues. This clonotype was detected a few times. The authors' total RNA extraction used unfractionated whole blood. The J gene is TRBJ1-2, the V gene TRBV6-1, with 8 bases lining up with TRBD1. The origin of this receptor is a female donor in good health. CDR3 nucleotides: TGTGCCAGCAGTGAGCAGGGGGCAGACGGCTACACCTTC. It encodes CASSEQGADGYTF.